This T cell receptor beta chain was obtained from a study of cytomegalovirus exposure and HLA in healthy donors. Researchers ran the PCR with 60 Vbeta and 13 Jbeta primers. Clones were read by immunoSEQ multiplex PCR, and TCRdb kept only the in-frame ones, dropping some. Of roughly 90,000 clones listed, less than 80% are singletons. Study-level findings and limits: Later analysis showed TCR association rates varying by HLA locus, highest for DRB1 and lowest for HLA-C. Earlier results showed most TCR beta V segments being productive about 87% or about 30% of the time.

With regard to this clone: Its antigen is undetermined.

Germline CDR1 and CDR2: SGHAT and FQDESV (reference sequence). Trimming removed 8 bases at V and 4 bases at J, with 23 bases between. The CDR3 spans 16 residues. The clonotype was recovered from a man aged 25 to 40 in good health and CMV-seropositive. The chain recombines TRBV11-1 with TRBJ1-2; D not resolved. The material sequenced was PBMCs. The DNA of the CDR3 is TGTGCCAGCGGCGGTGAGACGGGCCCCCGGGGCTATGGCTACACCTTC. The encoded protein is CASGGETGPRGYGYTF.